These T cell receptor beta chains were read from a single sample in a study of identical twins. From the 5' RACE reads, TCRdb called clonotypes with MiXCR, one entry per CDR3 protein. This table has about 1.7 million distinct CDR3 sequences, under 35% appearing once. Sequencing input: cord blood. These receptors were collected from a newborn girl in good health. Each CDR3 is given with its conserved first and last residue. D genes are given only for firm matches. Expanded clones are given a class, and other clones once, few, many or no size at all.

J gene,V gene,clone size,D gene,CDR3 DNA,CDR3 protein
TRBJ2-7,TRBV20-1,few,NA,TGCAGTGGCATCCCGAGACTAGAGGGTTACGAGCAGTACTTC,CSGIPRLEGYEQYF
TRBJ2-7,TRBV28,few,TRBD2,TGTGCCACCTTGACTAGCGGGATGGGGCCTAGCTCCTACAATGAGCAGTACTTC,CATLTSGMGPSSYNEQYF
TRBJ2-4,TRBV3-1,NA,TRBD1,TGTGCCAGCAGCCAAGATGGACAGGGATTTAGGGAGCAGTACTTC,CASSQDGQGFREQYF
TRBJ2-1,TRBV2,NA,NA,TGTACCAGCAGTGAAGCGCCCGGCTCCTACAATGAGCAGTTCTTC,CTSSEAPGSYNEQFF
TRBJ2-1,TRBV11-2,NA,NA,TGTGCCAGCAGCTCCCCACGGGGGAAGATTGCCGATGAGCAGTTCTTC,CASSSPRGKIADEQFF
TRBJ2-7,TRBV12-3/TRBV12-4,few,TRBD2,TGTGCCAGCACTCAATGCCCGCTAGCGGGAGGGCCTAGGTGCGACGAGCAGTACTTC,CASTQCPLAGGPRCDEQYF
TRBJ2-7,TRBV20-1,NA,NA,TGCAGTGCTTTCCGCATCGCGCGATCTTCCTACGAGCAGTACTTC,CSAFRIARSSYEQYF
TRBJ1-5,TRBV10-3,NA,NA,TGTGCCATCAGGGGTGGGTCGGGGCAGCCCCAGCATTTT,CAIRGGSGQPQHF
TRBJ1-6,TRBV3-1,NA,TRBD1,TGTGCCAGCAGCCAGACCGGGACAGGAAAATATTCACCCCTCCACTTT,CASSQTGTGKYSPLHF
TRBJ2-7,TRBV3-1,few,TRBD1,TGTGCCAGCAGCATCGGACAGGGAGAGTACGAGCAGTACTTC,CASSIGQGEYEQYF
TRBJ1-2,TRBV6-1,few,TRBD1,TGTGCCAGCAGCTGGACAGGGAGCAACTATGGCTACACCTTC,CASSWTGSNYGYTF
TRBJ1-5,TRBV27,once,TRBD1,TGTGCCAGCAGTTCCTATGGGACAGGAAGGAATCAGCCCCAGCATTTT,CASSSYGTGRNQPQHF
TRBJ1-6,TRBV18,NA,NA,TGTGCCAGCTCACCATCGGCAGCCTATAATTCACCCCCCCACTTT,CASSPSAAYNSPPHF
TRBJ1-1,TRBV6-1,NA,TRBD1,TGTGCCAGCAGTGCACAGGGGGCGCCTGATCGGACTGAAGCTTTCTTT,CASSAQGAPDRTEAFF
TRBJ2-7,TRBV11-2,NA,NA,TGCGCCAGCAGCTTGGAGGGGAGCGCCTACGAGCAGTACTTC,CASSLEGSAYEQYF
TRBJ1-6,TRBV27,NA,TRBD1,TGTGCCAGCAGTTTATCGTTGCCGTCGGCAGGGGGGCCACCCCTCCACTTT,CASSLSLPSAGGPPLHF
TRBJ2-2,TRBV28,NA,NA,TGTGCCAGCAGCAAGTTTCGGGGTGGCGCCGGGGAGCTGTTTTTT,CASSKFRGGAGELFF
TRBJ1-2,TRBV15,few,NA,TGTGCCACCAGCAGAGGGGGGAGTGGCTACACCTTC,CATSRGGSGYTF
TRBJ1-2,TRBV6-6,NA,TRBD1,TGTGCCAGCAGTCCCTGGGACAGGGCTGGCTACACCTTC,CASSPWDRAGYTF
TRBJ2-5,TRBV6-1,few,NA,TGTGCCAGCAGTGAAATGGCGGGCTACCAAGAGACCCAGTACTTC,CASSEMAGYQETQYF
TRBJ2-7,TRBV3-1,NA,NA,TGTGCCAGCAGCCAATTGAGTTATGGTCAGTACTTC,CASSQLSYGQYF
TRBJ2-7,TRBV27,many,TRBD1,TGTGCCAGCAGTAGCCGGACAGGCGAGCAGTACTTC,CASSSRTGEQYF